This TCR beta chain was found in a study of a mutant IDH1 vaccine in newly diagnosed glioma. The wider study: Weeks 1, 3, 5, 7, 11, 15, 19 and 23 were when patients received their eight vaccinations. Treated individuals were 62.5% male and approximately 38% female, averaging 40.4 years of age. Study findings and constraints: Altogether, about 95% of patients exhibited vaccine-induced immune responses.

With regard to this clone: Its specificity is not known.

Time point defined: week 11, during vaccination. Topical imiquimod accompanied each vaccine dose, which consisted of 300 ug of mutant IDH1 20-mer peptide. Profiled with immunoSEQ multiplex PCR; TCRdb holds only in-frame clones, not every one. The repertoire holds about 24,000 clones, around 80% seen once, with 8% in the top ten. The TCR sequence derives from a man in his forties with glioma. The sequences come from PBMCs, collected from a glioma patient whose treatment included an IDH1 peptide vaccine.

Written as DNA, the CDR3 is TGTGCCAGCAGCTTGGAGGTCCGGGAGACCCAGTACTTC. Its translation is CASSLEVRETQYF. The chain links TRBV5-4 to TRBJ2-5; D not certain. The ends were cut back, 0 bases at V and 5 bases at J, with 8 bases in the middle. Germline V lookup: CDR1 SGHNT, CDR2 YYREEE (reference sequence). The CDR3 is 13 amino acids.